This T cell receptor (beta chain) was found in a study of blood T cell repertoires in COVID-19. As for the study in general: Nucleic acid was either cDNA or gDNA, and it came from T cells, B-cell-depleted T cells, or PBMCs.

Patients at the Seattle site were enrolled during active infection and followed longitudinally. Original analysis: Using reference gene primer amplification, nucleated cell counts were estimated. Assay used: immunoSEQ multiplex PCR; TCRdb lists only in-frame clones, some missing. D and trimming come from the DNA, and the V and J calls and clone size come from that table. The table has some 240,000 clones, 75% to 90% seen once. The CDR3 covers 16 residues. Germline values: CDR1 LGHDT, CDR2 YNNKEL (reference sequence). The junction had 9 bases not matched to a gene; V was cut back by 1 base and J by 5 bases.

This receptor was obtained from a woman in her seventies with COVID-19, enrolled during active disease. The chain uses TRBV3-1 (or the pseudogene TRBV3-2) and TRBJ2-7, with TRBD1 matching 9 bases. The source material was peripheral blood. The CDR3 reads CASSQGMGQGGNEQYF. In DNA, the CDR3 is TGTGCCAGCAGCCAAGGTATGGGACAGGGCGGCAACGAGCAGTACTTC.